These T cell receptor beta chains were read from a single sample in a study of T cells in localized non-small cell lung cancer. This table comes from immunoSEQ multiplex PCR, and its TCRdb copy is limited to in-frame clones, with some not included. The table records 15,000 to 20,000 clones, about 89% of them present only once. This specimen consisted of peripheral blood, obtained before any cancer treatment. These receptors were collected from a female donor of 60 years or more with stage III squamous cell lung carcinoma. CDR3s include the opening cysteine and the closing phenylalanine or tryptophan. D genes are given only for firm matches. Rows may omit the clone size; those that give it use once, few, many or a size class.

CDR3 length: 19; V gene: TRBV4-1; clone size: -; J gene: TRBJ2-3; D gene: TRBD2; CDR3 DNA: TGCGCCAGCAGCCAACCCAGACTAGCGGGGGGGCTTAGCACAGATACGCAGTATTTT; CDR3 protein: CASSQPRLAGGLSTDTQYF
CDR3 length: 13; V gene: TRBV19; clone size: -; J gene: TRBJ1-1; D gene: TRBD1; CDR3 DNA: TGTGCCAGCTCCGGGACAGGGGGCACTGAAGCTTTCTTT; CDR3 protein: CASSGTGGTEAFF
CDR3 length: 15; V gene: TRBV2; clone size: -; J gene: TRBJ2-7; D gene: TRBD1; CDR3 DNA: TGTGCCAGCAGTGAAAATCCGACAGGGACAAGGCAGGCTCCCTTC; CDR3 protein: CASSENPTGTRQAPF
CDR3 length: 14; V gene: TRBV11-1; clone size: -; J gene: TRBJ2-3; D gene: -; CDR3 DNA: TGTGCCAGCAGCTTAGTGACGGGCACAGATACGCAGTATTTT; CDR3 protein: CASSLVTGTDTQYF
CDR3 length: 18; V gene: TRBV9; clone size: -; J gene: TRBJ1-2; D gene: -; CDR3 DNA: TGTGCCAGCAGCGTAGACCCCGGGAGACAGTCGGGGAACTATGGCTACACCTTC; CDR3 protein: CASSVDPGRQSGNYGYTF
CDR3 length: 15; V gene: TRBV25-1; clone size: -; J gene: TRBJ2-3; D gene: TRBD2; CDR3 DNA: TGTGCCAGCAGTGTTCTAGCGGGAATTACAGATACGCAGTATTTT; CDR3 protein: CASSVLAGITDTQYF
CDR3 length: 16; V gene: TRBV7-3; clone size: -; J gene: TRBJ2-1; D gene: TRBD1; CDR3 DNA: TGTGCCAGCAGCTGGAGTGGACAGGGGAACTACAATGAGCAGTTCTTC; CDR3 protein: CASSWSGQGNYNEQFF
CDR3 length: 14; V gene: TRBV5-1; clone size: -; J gene: TRBJ2-2; D gene: TRBD1; CDR3 DNA: TGCGCCAGCAGGCCAACAGGGGGTGTCGGGGAGCTGTTTTTT; CDR3 protein: CASRPTGGVGELFF
CDR3 length: 12; V gene: TRBV29-1; clone size: once; J gene: TRBJ1-4; D gene: -; CDR3 DNA: TGCGCTGCAGGGGTTGCTAATGAAAAACTGTTTTTT; CDR3 protein: CAAGVANEKLFF
CDR3 length: 15; V gene: TRBV5-1; clone size: -; J gene: TRBJ2-1; D gene: TRBD1; CDR3 DNA: TGCGCCAGCAGCTTGGCGGGACAGGGGTTGTTTGAGCAGTTCTTC; CDR3 protein: CASSLAGQGLFEQFF
CDR3 length: 13; V gene: TRBV18; clone size: once; J gene: TRBJ2-7; D gene: -; CDR3 DNA: TGTGCCAGCTCACCAGTGCGGGCCGGCGAGCAGTACTTC; CDR3 protein: CASSPVRAGEQYF
CDR3 length: 14; V gene: TRBV19; clone size: -; J gene: TRBJ2-1; D gene: TRBD2; CDR3 DNA: TGTGCCAGTGGCTCAAGCGGGAGGGATGGTGAGCAGTTCTTC; CDR3 protein: CASGSSGRDGEQFF
CDR3 length: 18; V gene: TRBV19; clone size: -; J gene: TRBJ2-6; D gene: -; CDR3 DNA: TGTGCCAGTAGCTCGGGCAGGGTAGGGTTTTCTGGGGCCAACGTCCTGACTTTC; CDR3 protein: CASSSGRVGFSGANVLTF
CDR3 length: 16; V gene: TRBV5-1; clone size: -; J gene: TRBJ2-2; D gene: -; CDR3 DNA: TGCGCCAGCAGCACACAGGGTTCATCGAACACCGGGGAGCTGTTTTTT; CDR3 protein: CASSTQGSSNTGELFF
CDR3 length: 16; V gene: TRBV4-1; clone size: few; J gene: TRBJ1-3; D gene: TRBD1; CDR3 DNA: TGCGCCAGCAGCCATTACAGGGGCGACTCTGGAAACACCATATATTTT; CDR3 protein: CASSHYRGDSGNTIYF
CDR3 length: 17; V gene: TRBV18; clone size: once; J gene: TRBJ1-1; D gene: -; CDR3 DNA: TGTGCCAGCTCCCTCCTCCCTGGAAGGCAGGAACTCACTGAAGCTTTCTTT; CDR3 protein: CASSLLPGRQELTEAFF
CDR3 length: 14; V gene: TRBV19; clone size: -; J gene: TRBJ1-2; D gene: TRBD1; CDR3 DNA: TGTGCCAGTAGTATGCCCGCAGGGGGGTACGGCTACACCTTC; CDR3 protein: CASSMPAGGYGYTF
CDR3 length: 13; V gene: TRBV5-1; clone size: -; J gene: TRBJ1-2; D gene: -; CDR3 DNA: TGCGCCAGCAGCCCCGGGGAGGATCTAGGCTACACCTTC; CDR3 protein: CASSPGEDLGYTF
CDR3 length: 14; V gene: TRBV7-2; clone size: -; J gene: TRBJ1-1; D gene: -; CDR3 DNA: TGTGCCAGCAGCCCGGGGGGGGCGGACACTGAAGCTTTCTTT; CDR3 protein: CASSPGGADTEAFF
CDR3 length: 15; V gene: TRBV29-1; clone size: -; J gene: TRBJ2-2; D gene: -; CDR3 DNA: TGCAGCGTCCGAATAACTGCGGGGAACACCGGGGAGCTGTTTTTT; CDR3 protein: CSVRITAGNTGELFF
CDR3 length: 14; V gene: TRBV14; clone size: once; J gene: TRBJ2-3; D gene: TRBD2; CDR3 DNA: TGTGCCAGCAGCCTCTTGGGGAGGGCAGATACGCAGTATTTT; CDR3 protein: CASSLLGRADTQYF
CDR3 length: 15; V gene: TRBV6-1; clone size: -; J gene: TRBJ2-7; D gene: -; CDR3 DNA: TGTGCCAGCAGTGAAGCGTCAGTGAGGTTCTACGAGCAGTACTTC; CDR3 protein: CASSEASVRFYEQYF
CDR3 length: 14; V gene: TRBV29-1; clone size: -; J gene: TRBJ2-5; D gene: TRBD1; CDR3 DNA: TGCAGCGCACCCGGGACAGGGTACCAAGAGACCCAGTACTTC; CDR3 protein: CSAPGTGYQETQYF
CDR3 length: 17; V gene: TRBV28; clone size: -; J gene: TRBJ2-4; D gene: TRBD2; CDR3 DNA: TGTGCCAGCAGTTCTTCCTCAGCGGGAGGGATCAAAAACATTCAGTACTTC; CDR3 protein: CASSSSSAGGIKNIQYF
CDR3 length: 14; V gene: TRBV19; clone size: -; J gene: TRBJ2-1; D gene: -; CDR3 DNA: TGTGCCAGTAGTATAGGAGGGACCCTGGGGGAGCAGTTCTTC; CDR3 protein: CASSIGGTLGEQFF
CDR3 length: 19; V gene: TRBV2; clone size: -; J gene: TRBJ2-2; D gene: TRBD1; CDR3 DNA: TGTGCCAGCAGTGCAGTAAGCCCCACGGGGACAGGGGCCACCGGGGAGCTGTTTTTT; CDR3 protein: CASSAVSPTGTGATGELFF
CDR3 length: 15; V gene: TRBV6-6; clone size: -; J gene: TRBJ2-3; D gene: TRBD1; CDR3 DNA: TGTGCCAGTGGTATTCAAGACAGGGTCGAAGATACGCAGTATTTT; CDR3 protein: CASGIQDRVEDTQYF
CDR3 length: 13; V gene: TRBV7-8; clone size: -; J gene: TRBJ1-1; D gene: -; CDR3 DNA: TGTGCCAGCAGCTTAATCGAAAACACTGAAGCTTTCTTT; CDR3 protein: CASSLIENTEAFF
CDR3 length: 17; V gene: TRBV6-4; clone size: -; J gene: TRBJ2-2; D gene: TRBD1; CDR3 DNA: TGTGCCAGCAGCCCTATTTGGACAGGGACGAACACCGGGGAGCTGTTTTTT; CDR3 protein: CASSPIWTGTNTGELFF
CDR3 length: 13; V gene: TRBV30; clone size: -; J gene: TRBJ2-7; D gene: TRBD1; CDR3 DNA: TGTGCCTGGAGTTCGACAGGGACCTACGAGCAGTACTTC; CDR3 protein: CAWSSTGTYEQYF
CDR3 length: 13; V gene: TRBV30; clone size: -; J gene: TRBJ1-2; D gene: -; CDR3 DNA: TGTGCCTGGATCGAGGGGGGGGACTATGGCTACACCTTC; CDR3 protein: CAWIEGGDYGYTF
CDR3 length: 15; V gene: TRBV10-3; clone size: -; J gene: TRBJ2-2; D gene: TRBD1; CDR3 DNA: TGTGCCATCAGGAGAGGGACAGATAGCACCGGGGAGCTGTTTTTT; CDR3 protein: CAIRRGTDSTGELFF
CDR3 length: 13; V gene: TRBV15; clone size: -; J gene: TRBJ1-1; D gene: -; CDR3 DNA: TGTGCCACCAGCATTAGGATGAACACTGAAGCTTTCTTT; CDR3 protein: CATSIRMNTEAFF
CDR3 length: 11; V gene: TRBV23-1; clone size: -; J gene: TRBJ1-5; D gene: -; CDR3 DNA: TGCGCCAGCGTGATGGATCAGCCCCAGCATTTT; CDR3 protein: CASVMDQPQHF
CDR3 length: 14; V gene: TRBV2; clone size: few; J gene: TRBJ1-2; D gene: -; CDR3 DNA: TGTGCCAGCAGTGAAAGGACAGACCTCTATGGCTACACCTTC; CDR3 protein: CASSERTDLYGYTF
CDR3 length: 14; V gene: TRBV6-6; clone size: -; J gene: TRBJ2-5; D gene: -; CDR3 DNA: TGTGCCAGCAGCACCGGAGACATACAAGAGACCCAGTACTTC; CDR3 protein: CASSTGDIQETQYF
CDR3 length: 13; V gene: TRBV6-6; clone size: -; J gene: TRBJ2-4; D gene: -; CDR3 DNA: TGTGCCAGCAGTTCGGGGACTGGGAACATTCAGTACTTC; CDR3 protein: CASSSGTGNIQYF